One and the same sample provided the 16 T cell receptor beta chains below, sequenced in a study of control samples from healthy donors and cancer patients. Clones were sequenced by immunoSEQ multiplex PCR, and TCRdb holds only the in-frame ones, with some missing. The data contain some 150,000 clones, roughly nine tenths of them seen just once; the ten biggest clones take up about 7.6%. The sample comprised blood. Source of these receptors: a man younger than 35 in good health.

On this clone: The sample contains more than one DNA sequence encoding this CDR3. This chain links TRBV10-3 with TRBJ2-2; 8 bases are shared with TRBD2. Per germline, CDR1 ENHRY and CDR2 SYGVKD. J gave up 4 bases and V 3 bases, and 10 bases lay outside the gene matches. The CDR3 has 17 amino acids. This CDR3 reads CAISDLRGGRGTGELFF. The CDR3 DNA is TGTGCCATCAGTGATCTACGGGGGGGCCGGGGCACCGGGGAGCTGTTTTTT.

This clone showed up just once. This rearrangement joins TRBV5-4 to TRBJ2-2, with TRBD2 as a possible D gene (5 bases). CDR1 is SGHNT, CDR2 YYREEE, per germline (reference sequence). This CDR3 contains 17 residues. The V gene lost 0 bases and the J gene lost 9 bases, with 21 bases spanning the gap. Written as DNA, the CDR3 is TGTGCCAGCAGCTTGGCAGGCGGAGCGGCGGGCCTCCGGGAGCTGTTTTTT. Its translation: CASSLAGGAAGLRELFF.

This rearrangement joins TRBV5-1 to TRBJ2-2; the match to TRBD1 covers 9 bases. CDR3 length equals 16 residues. The J segment lost 3 bases and the V segment lost 5 bases, leaving 8 bases of the junction unmatched. From germline, CDR1 is SGHRS and CDR2 YFSETQ. The CDR3 reads CASSRDRETYTGELFF. In DNA, the CDR3 is TGCGCCAGCAGTAGGGACAGGGAAACTTACACCGGGGAGCTGTTTTTT.

V is TRBV7-2 and J is TRBJ1-3; D unresolved. Trimming shortened V by 1 base and J by 2 bases, and 9 bases separated the two germline ends. This CDR3 region has 15 residues. The germline V gene has CDR1 SGHTA and CDR2 FQGNSA. The CDR3 coding sequence is TGTGCCAGCAGCTTAGGGCAGTCTACTGGAAACACCATATATTTT. Translating it yields CASSLGQSTGNTIYF. The full variable domain, its missing parts supplied by reference TRBV7-2 and TRBJ1-3, is GAGVSQSPSNKVTEKGKDVELRCDPISGHTALYWYRQSLGQGLEFLIYFQGNSAPDKSGLPSDRFSAERTGGSVSTLTIQRTQQEDSAVYLCASSLGQSTGNTIYFGEGSWLTVV.

This chain uses TRBV6-4 with TRBJ2-3, with TRBD1 matching 7 bases. CDR1 MRHNA and CDR2 SNTAGT come from the germline V gene. This CDR3 has 15 amino acids. The ends lost 6 bases at V and 4 bases at J; junction bases unmatched: 10. Here the CDR3 DNA reads TGTGCCAGCAGACCAACGACAGGGAACGCAGATACGCAGTATTTT. It encodes CASRPTTGNADTQYF.

The chain uses TRBV12-5 and TRBJ1-1, with no clear D. This CDR3 comprises 16 residues. The germline V and J ends were trimmed by 0 bases and 0 bases, with 11 bases remaining between them. Germline loops: CDR1 LGHNT, CDR2 FRNRAP. The chain's CDR3 is CASGLVQGPMNTEAFF. The CDR3 DNA reads as TGTGCTAGTGGTTTGGTACAAGGACCCATGAACACTGAAGCTTTCTTT. Full variable domain (remainder filled in from reference TRBV12-5 and TRBJ1-1): DARVTQTPRHKVTEMGQEVTMRCQPILGHNTVFWYRQTMMQGLELLAYFRNRAPLDDSGMPKDRFSAEMPDATLATLKIQPSEPRDSAVYFCASGLVQGPMNTEAFFGQGTRLTVV.

This clone has a handful of counts. The chain uses TRBV2 and TRBJ2-7; 7 bases are a match to TRBD1. V gave up 8 bases and J gave up 5 bases; unmatched junction bases: 9. Germline CDR1 SNHLY, CDR2 FYNNEI. The CDR3 has 13 amino acids. The CDR3 region has the DNA TGTGCCAGCGGAGAAGACAGGGTCCACGAGCAGTACTTC. Protein: CASGEDRVHEQYF.

The V call is TRBV5-1, the J call TRBJ1-2; 10 positions match TRBD1. V shed 6 bases, J shed 6 bases, and the junction held 2 bases outside the gene matches. The CDR3 spans 12 residues. In germline, CDR1 is SGHRS, CDR2 YFSETQ. The CDR3 sequence is CASNGQGDGYTF. DNA of the CDR3: TGCGCCAGCAATGGACAGGGGGATGGCTACACCTTC.

As for this clone: This CDR3 is also generated by other DNA sequences in the sample. The CDR3 is CASSPPTATNEKLFF. In DNA, the CDR3 is TGTGCCAGCAGCCCCCCCACAGCAACTAATGAAAAACTGTTTTTT. The chain carries TRBV28 and TRBJ1-4; the D is unclear. The CDR3 sequence is 15 residues long. The germline V gene has CDR1 MDHEN and CDR2 SYDVKM. The V and J ends lost 6 bases and 0 bases respectively, with 11 bases between them.

The chain couples TRBV11-2 to TRBJ2-1; 7 nucleotides match TRBD2. Per germline, CDR1 SGHAT and CDR2 FQNNGV. The CDR3 is 16 residues long. V dropped 7 bases and J dropped 8; count of bases not matched to a gene: 17. The CDR3 reads CASNSPTGGGIYEQFF. CDR3 sequence (DNA): TGTGCCAGCAATTCGCCTACCGGCGGGGGTATTTATGAGCAGTTCTTC.

The chain couples TRBV5-3 to TRBJ2-1, with 7 bases aligning to TRBD2. TRBV5-3 is assigned to the ORF class and has an uncertain function. The CDR3 runs to 16 residues. With 0 bases clipped from V and 0 bases from J, the junction kept 3 bases outside the gene matches. CDR3 nucleotide sequence: TGTGCCAGAAGCTTGGAAGCGGGGAGCTCCTACAATGAGCAGTTCTTC. It translates to CARSLEAGSSYNEQFF.

V is TRBV12-2 and J is TRBJ1-2; the table's D gene call, TRBD1, was not cross checked with the DNA. TRBV12-2 is flagged as a pseudogene. The length of the CDR3 is 17 residues. In DNA form, the CDR3 reads TGTGCAAGTCGCTTAATGGACAGGGACGGAATGCTCTATGGCTACACCTTC. Its translation is CASRLMDRDGMLYGYTF.

The chain employs TRBV27 and TRBJ1-1; D is unclear. The length of the CDR3 is 14 residues. Germline CDR1 and CDR2: MNHEY and SMNVEV (reference sequence). Deletions cut 6 bases from V and 6 bases from J, with 17 bases between. The DNA for the CDR3 is TGTGCCAGCAGACCCATTCCGGGGATGGCTGAAGCTTTCTTT. Protein sequence: CASRPIPGMAEAFF.

The chain uses TRBV7-9 and TRBJ1-2; TRBD1 agrees at 7 bases. The CDR3 contains 14 residues. With V trimmed by 5 bases and J by 2 bases, 5 bases remained unmatched. Germline assignment: CDR1 SEHNR and CDR2 FQNEAQ (reference sequence). The CDR3 DNA is TGTGCCAGCAGCCCGACAGGGACCAACTATGGCTACACCTTC. Amino acid sequence: CASSPTGTNYGYTF.

V usage is TRBV6-6 and J usage is TRBJ2-5; D is undetermined. V was clipped by 0 bases and J by 5 bases, with 4 bases between them. CDR1 and CDR2 from the germline V gene are MNHNY and SVGAGI (reference sequence). The CDR3 is made up of 12 amino acids. DNA for the CDR3: TGTGCCAGCAGTTACTCGGGGGAGACCCAGTACTTC. This translates into CASSYSGETQYF.

Only a few counts were recorded for this clone. The V and J genes are TRBV7-8 and TRBJ1-5, with D possibly matching TRBD1 (5 bases). The CDR3 is 15 residues long. CDR1 SGHVS and CDR2 FQNEAQ come from the germline V gene. V lost 1 base to trimming and J lost 1 base, with 8 bases between them. The CDR3 loop is CASSLGGQSNQPQHF. The CDR3 region has the DNA TGTGCCAGCAGCTTAGGGGGCCAAAGCAATCAGCCCCAGCATTTT.